The rows below give T cell receptor beta chains drawn from one sample of a study of tumor and adjacent non-tumor tissue in lung cancer. TCRdb re-called the multiplex PCR reads through MiXCR, storing one row per CDR3 protein. The table has 120,000 or so distinct CDR3 sequences, over 70% seen once; the top ten hold 20% to 25%. Material for sequencing was lung tumor tissue. The origin of the receptors is a man aged 65 to 85 with non-small cell lung cancer. Each CDR3 is given with its conserved first and last residue. Each record gives: CDR3 DNA, CDR3 protein, D gene, J gene, clone size, V gene. The D gene is left open where the match is weak. The size entry is marked missing in some rows and otherwise reads once, few, many or a size class.

TGTGCCAGCAGCTTAGGGACAGGTTCGCTCGCCGGGGAGCTGTTTTTT	CASSLGTGSLAGELFF	NA	TRBJ2-2	NA	TRBV13
TGTACCAGCAGTGTCGACAGGGGTCCTTATGGCTACACCTTC	CTSSVDRGPYGYTF	TRBD1	TRBJ1-2	NA	TRBV6-1
TGTGCCAGCACGTGTAACGCGGGCTTCAACATTGAGCAGTTCTTC	CASTCNAGFNIEQFF	NA	TRBJ2-1	NA	TRBV6-1
TGTGCCAGCCCGTACTCCGGGACAACCTACGAGCAGTACTTC	CASPYSGTTYEQYF	NA	TRBJ2-7	NA	TRBV11-2
TGTGCCAGCAGCTTACCCGAGACAGGGAACACAGAAACTTTCTTC	CASSLPETGNTETFF	TRBD1	TRBJ1-1	NA	TRBV11-2
TGTTCCTGCAGCCCAATTTCAGATTCACCCCTCCACTTT	CSCSPISDSPLHF	NA	TRBJ1-6	NA	TRBV7-8
TGCAGTGGGGAGCGGTTCTCCTACGACCAGTACTTC	CSGERFSYDQYF	NA	TRBJ2-7	NA	TRBV20-1
TGCAGCGTGGCCGACGGGTTACAGGAGACCCAGTACTTC	CSVADGLQETQYF	NA	TRBJ2-5	few	TRBV29-1
TGTGCCAGCAGCCGACGGGGCGGGCGTCTCAATCAGCCCCATCATTTT	CASSRRGGRLNQPHHF	NA	TRBJ1-5	NA	TRBV6-5
TGTGTCAGCAGCCCCACACCATGGGCTTATAATGAGCAGTTCTTC	CVSSPTPWAYNEQFF	NA	TRBJ2-1	NA	TRBV13
TGCGCCAGCAGTCTAGGGGCGGCATATGGCTACACCTTC	CASSLGAAYGYTF	NA	TRBJ1-2	NA	TRBV4-3
TGTGCCAGTAGCTCGGAGTCGGGGTTTCTGTACGAGCAGTACTTC	CASSSESGFLYEQYF	NA	TRBJ2-7	once	TRBV5-5
TGTGTCAGCAGAAGGAACGAGAACACTGAAGTTTTATTT	CVSRRNENTEVLF	NA	TRBJ1-1	NA	TRBV6-1
TGCACCAGCAGCTCTGGACAGGGGCCCTCCCGACTTCGTTGGAACACTGAAGCTTTCTTT	CTSSSGQGPSRLRWNTEAFF	TRBD1	TRBJ1-1	NA	TRBV5-1
TGTGCCAGAAGCTTAATATCGCGCCTAGCGGGGGGAGCTAGCACGGATATGCAGTATTTT	CARSLISRLAGGASTDMQYF	TRBD2	TRBJ2-3	NA	TRBV11-2
TGTGCCAGCAGTGCGGGACTAGCGGTGGGAAGCTCCTACAAAGAGCAGTTCTTC	CASSAGLAVGSSYKEQFF	TRBD2	TRBJ2-1	NA	TRBV10-1
TGTGTCATCAGAAGTGCGGGCCACGAGCACTACTTC	CVIRSAGHEHYF	NA	TRBJ2-7	NA	TRBV10-3
TGTGCCAGCAGCCCCCCAAGGTTTGCTTCACCCCTCCACTTT	CASSPPRFASPLHF	NA	TRBJ1-6	NA	TRBV7-2
TGTGCCATCAAGGGACAGGGGAGGTATGGCTACACCTTC	CAIKGQGRYGYTF	TRBD1	TRBJ1-2	many	TRBV10-3
TGTGCTTGCAGCCGGGACAGGGGGCGACAGCCCCAGCATTTT	CACSRDRGRQPQHF	TRBD1	TRBJ1-5	NA	TRBV5-5
TGTGCCAGCAGCTTTAAGATTGGGACAGGGGGCACTGAAGCTTTCTTT	CASSFKIGTGGTEAFF	TRBD1	TRBJ1-1	NA	TRBV5-4
TGCATCGTTGAACAGCGGGCTGCTGGCACTGAAGCTTTCTTT	CIVEQRAAGTEAFF	NA	TRBJ1-1	NA	TRBV29-1
TGTGCCAGCAGCTTGAACCAAAAGAATCAGTACTTC	CASSLNQKNQYF	NA	TRBJ2-7	NA	TRBV5-6
TGTGCCAGCAGCCACGGGTCAGGGGGTTCTCGTGGGGCCAACGGCCTGACTTTC	CASSHGSGGSRGANGLTF	TRBD1	TRBJ2-6	NA	TRBV11-2
TGTGCCAGCAGCTTCCTTTCCGGGAGCTCTAACGAGCAGTACTTC	CASSFLSGSSNEQYF	NA	TRBJ2-7	NA	TRBV5-5
TGTGCCAGTTCGAGAGGGAGTGTGACAGATACACATTATTTT	CASSRGSVTDTHYF	NA	TRBJ2-3	NA	TRBV4-2
TGCAGTGTTGAAGCAGGGGGAGAGACACGGTACTTC	CSVEAGGETRYF	TRBD1	TRBJ2-5	NA	TRBV29-1
TGTGCCAGCAGCCCCCCTGGACAGGGGATTCGTGTGACCCAGTACTTC	CASSPPGQGIRVTQYF	TRBD1	TRBJ2-5	NA	TRBV6-2/TRBV6-3
TGTACCAGCATGCTAGCGGGAGCTTCCACAGATACGCAGTATTTT	CTSMLAGASTDTQYF	TRBD2	TRBJ2-3	once	TRBV2
TGTGCCATCAGTTTTCGGGGGCATGAGCAGTTCTTC	CAISFRGHEQFF	NA	TRBJ2-1	few	TRBV10-3
TGTGCCAGCAGCTTAAAGACAGGGCGGACGAACACTGAAGCATTCTTT	CASSLKTGRTNTEAFF	TRBD1	TRBJ1-1	NA	TRBV11-3
TGCGCCAGCAGCGGAACTAGCGGGATTTCCGATACGCATTATTTT	CASSGTSGISDTHYF	TRBD2	TRBJ2-3	NA	TRBV5-1
TGCGCCAGCGGACCCGGACTAGCGGGGCGCAGGGAGCAGTTCTTC	CASGPGLAGRREQFF	TRBD2	TRBJ2-1	NA	TRBV12-3/TRBV12-4
TGCGCCAGCAGCTTGGACGGGCACGGAACCAACGTCCTGACTTTC	CASSLDGHGTNVLTF	NA	TRBJ2-6	NA	TRBV5-1
TGTGCCAGCAGCTTAGATCCCACACTAGCTCCATACTTC	CASSLDPTLAPYF	NA	TRBJ2-5	NA	TRBV11-2
TGTGCCAGCAGTTTAGTACAGGGAAATGAAAAACTGTTTTTT	CASSLVQGNEKLFF	NA	TRBJ1-4	many	TRBV12-3/TRBV12-4
TGCGCCAGCAGCGACTTTTCTGGGGAGATGTTCTTT	CASSDFSGEMFF	NA	TRBJ2-2	NA	TRBV4-1
TGTGCCAGCAGCACAGGATATCTACGACATTCACCCCTCCACTTT	CASSTGYLRHSPLHF	NA	TRBJ1-6	NA	TRBV12-3/TRBV12-4
TGTGCTAGCAGCCCCACACTAGTGCAGCAGTACTTC	CASSPTLVQQYF	NA	TRBJ2-7	NA	TRBV11-2
TGTGCCAGCAGTTGGACAGGGGAATTGGAAAAACTGTTTTTT	CASSWTGELEKLFF	TRBD1	TRBJ1-4	many	TRBV28
TGCAGCGCTGATAACAGGCTAGCCAAAAACATTGAGTACTTC	CSADNRLAKNIEYF	NA	TRBJ2-4	NA	TRBV29-1
TGTGCTAGCAGTTTAAGGTCAGGGGTTAATGAAAAACTGTTTTTT	CASSLRSGVNEKLFF	NA	TRBJ1-4	NA	TRBV12-3/TRBV12-4
TGTGCCAGCATCCCGTCGGGGAGATACGAGCAGTACTTC	CASIPSGRYEQYF	NA	TRBJ2-7	many	TRBV28
TGTGCCAGCAGCGCGCAGAGAGCCGGGGAGCTGTTTTTT	CASSAQRAGELFF	NA	TRBJ2-2	NA	TRBV11-2
TGCAGCGCCCTCGCCGGGACAGCGGGGTACGAGCGGTACTTC	CSALAGTAGYERYF	NA	TRBJ2-7	NA	TRBV29-1
TGTACCAGCACAGGCGGGCCCACCGGGGAGCTGTTTTTT	CTSTGGPTGELFF	NA	TRBJ2-2	few	TRBV6-1
TGTACCAGCAAACGGACAGATGCTGACACTGAAGCTTTCTTT	CTSKRTDADTEAFF	NA	TRBJ1-1	NA	TRBV12-3/TRBV12-4
TGCGCCAGCAGCCAACAGTGGGCCCAAGATATCCAGTACTTC	CASSQQWAQDIQYF	NA	TRBJ2-5	NA	TRBV4-1
TGCGCCAGCAGCCAATGGCGGGACTTATCCTACGAGCAGTACTTC	CASSQWRDLSYEQYF	NA	TRBJ2-7	many	TRBV4-1
TGTGCCAGCAGATTAGATGGTGATACAAGCTACGAGCAGTACTTC	CASRLDGDTSYEQYF	NA	TRBJ2-7	NA	TRBV11-3
TGTGCCAGCTCACAACTCAACGGCTCCTACGAGCATTACTTC	CASSQLNGSYEHYF	NA	TRBJ2-7	NA	TRBV18
TGTGCCAGCAGCCAAGTTGCCCTAGCGGAGGACGAGCAGTATTTC	CASSQVALAEDEQYF	TRBD2	TRBJ2-7	NA	TRBV4-2
TGTGTCATCAGTACCGGAAATTTCTACGAACAGTACTTC	CVISTGNFYEQYF	NA	TRBJ2-7	NA	TRBV10-3
TGTGCCAGCAGTTCCATGACAGGGCCCTACGAGCGATACTTC	CASSSMTGPYERYF	TRBD1	TRBJ2-7	NA	TRBV27